This TCR beta chain stems from a study of blood T cell repertoires in COVID-19. For the study at large: Acute and convalescent COVID-19 samples came from the United States, Italy and Spain. PBMCs, B-cell-depleted T cells, or T cells provided the cDNA or gDNA that made up the material.

The length of the CDR3 is 13 residues. Germline CDR1 and CDR2: MNHEY and SMNVEV (reference sequence). Unmatched junction bases numbered 4, after V lost 5 bases and J lost 7 bases. In the authors' workflow: Nucleated cell number was recorded as an estimate derived from reference gene primer amplification. The repertoire was sequenced with immunoSEQ multiplex PCR; TCRdb's copy has only in-frame clones and lacks some. The V and J calls and clone size come from that table; D and trimming were worked out from the DNA. The table lists about 150,000 clones, around nine tenths of them singletons, with under 9% in the top ten.

This TCR came from a woman aged 50 to 60 with active or convalescent COVID-19. Sequenced: peripheral blood. V usage is TRBV27 and J usage is TRBJ1-2, with 10 bases lining up with TRBD1. The CDR3 is CASSRDRGGGYTF. The CDR3 DNA is TGTGCCAGCAGTAGGGACAGGGGTGGTGGCTACACCTTC.